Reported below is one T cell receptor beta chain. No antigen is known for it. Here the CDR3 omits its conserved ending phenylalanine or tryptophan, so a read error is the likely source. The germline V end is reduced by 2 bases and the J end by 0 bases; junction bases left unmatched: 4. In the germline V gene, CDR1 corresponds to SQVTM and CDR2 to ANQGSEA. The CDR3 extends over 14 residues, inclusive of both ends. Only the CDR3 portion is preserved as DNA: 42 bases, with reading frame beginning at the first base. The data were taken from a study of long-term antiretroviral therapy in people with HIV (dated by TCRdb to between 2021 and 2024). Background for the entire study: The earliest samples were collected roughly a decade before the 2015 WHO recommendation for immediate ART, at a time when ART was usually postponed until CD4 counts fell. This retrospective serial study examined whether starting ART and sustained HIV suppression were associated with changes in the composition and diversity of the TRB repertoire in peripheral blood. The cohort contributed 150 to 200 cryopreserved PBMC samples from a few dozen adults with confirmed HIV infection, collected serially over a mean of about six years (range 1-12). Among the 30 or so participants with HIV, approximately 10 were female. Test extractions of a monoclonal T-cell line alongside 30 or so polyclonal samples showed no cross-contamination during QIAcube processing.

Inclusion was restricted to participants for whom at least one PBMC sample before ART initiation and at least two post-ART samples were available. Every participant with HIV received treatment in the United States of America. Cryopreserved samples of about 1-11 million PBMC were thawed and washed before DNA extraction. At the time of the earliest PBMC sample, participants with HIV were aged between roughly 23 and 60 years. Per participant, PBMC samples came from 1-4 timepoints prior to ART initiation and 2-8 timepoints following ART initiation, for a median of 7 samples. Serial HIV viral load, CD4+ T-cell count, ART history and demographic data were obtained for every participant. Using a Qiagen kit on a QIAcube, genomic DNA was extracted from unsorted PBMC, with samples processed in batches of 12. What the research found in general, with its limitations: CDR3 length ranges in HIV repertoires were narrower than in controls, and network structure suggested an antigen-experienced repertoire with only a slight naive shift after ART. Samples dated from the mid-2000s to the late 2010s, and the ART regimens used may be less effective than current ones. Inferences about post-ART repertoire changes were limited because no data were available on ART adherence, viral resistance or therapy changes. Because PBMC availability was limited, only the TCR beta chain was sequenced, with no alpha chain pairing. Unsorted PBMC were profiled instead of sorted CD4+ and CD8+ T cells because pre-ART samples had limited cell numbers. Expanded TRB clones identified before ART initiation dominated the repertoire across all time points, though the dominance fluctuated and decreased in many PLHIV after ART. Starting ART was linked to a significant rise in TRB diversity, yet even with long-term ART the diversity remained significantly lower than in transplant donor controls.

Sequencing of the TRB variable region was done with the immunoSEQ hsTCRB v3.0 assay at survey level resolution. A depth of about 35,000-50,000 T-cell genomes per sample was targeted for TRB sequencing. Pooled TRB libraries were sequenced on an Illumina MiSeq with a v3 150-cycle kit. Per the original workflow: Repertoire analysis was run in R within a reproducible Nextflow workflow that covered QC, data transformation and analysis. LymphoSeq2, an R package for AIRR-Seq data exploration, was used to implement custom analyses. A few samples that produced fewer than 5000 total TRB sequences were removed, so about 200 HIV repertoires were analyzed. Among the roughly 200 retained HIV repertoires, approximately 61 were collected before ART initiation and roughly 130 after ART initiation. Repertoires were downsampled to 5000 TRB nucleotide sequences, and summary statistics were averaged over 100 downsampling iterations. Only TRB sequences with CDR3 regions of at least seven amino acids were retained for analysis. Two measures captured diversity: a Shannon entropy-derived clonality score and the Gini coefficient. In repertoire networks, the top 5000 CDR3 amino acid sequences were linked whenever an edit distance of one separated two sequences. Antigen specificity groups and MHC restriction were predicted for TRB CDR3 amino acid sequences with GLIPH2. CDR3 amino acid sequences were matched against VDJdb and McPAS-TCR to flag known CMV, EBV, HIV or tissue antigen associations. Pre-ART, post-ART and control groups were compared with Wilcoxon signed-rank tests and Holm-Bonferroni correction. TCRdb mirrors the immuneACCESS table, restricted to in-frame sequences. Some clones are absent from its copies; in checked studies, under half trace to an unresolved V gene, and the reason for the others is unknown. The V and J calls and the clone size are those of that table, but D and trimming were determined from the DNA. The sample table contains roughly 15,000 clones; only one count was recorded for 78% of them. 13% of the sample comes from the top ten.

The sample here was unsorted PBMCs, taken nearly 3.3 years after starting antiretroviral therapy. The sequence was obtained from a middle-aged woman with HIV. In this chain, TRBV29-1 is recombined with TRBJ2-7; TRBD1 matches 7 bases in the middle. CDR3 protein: CSVERRQGSYEQYL. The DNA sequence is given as TGCAGCGTTGAAAGGAGACAGGGCTCCTACGAGCAGTACTTA.